This T cell receptor (beta chain) was found in a study of graft-versus-host responses after intestinal transplantation. About the research overall: For 2 to 4 years after anti-thymocyte globulin induction, all recipients took tacrolimus and steroids. Whole-study results and caveats: Investigators detected GvH clones in recipient marrow, with some emerging earlier in ileum or blood. The presence of high graft-versus-host to host-versus-graft clonal ratios in allografts characterized patients with graft-donor T cell macrochimerism.

Regarding this clone: The antigen is unknown.

V lost 5 bases and J lost 4, with 5 bases in between. CDR3 size: 12 residues. CDR1 and CDR2 from the germline V gene are SGHNT and YENEEA. Using immunoSEQ multiplex PCR, the repertoire was profiled, and TCRdb retains in-frame clones only, with some absent. The top ten clones hold about 16% of a sample with under 100,000 clones, around 90% of them seen once. Source: PBMCs, taken approximately 470 days after intestinal transplant. The receptor comes from a human patient who received an intestinal transplant, so some T cells may come from the graft donor. The chain joins TRBV11-3 to TRBJ2-2; no clear D. The CDR3 region is CASSPRTGELFF. DNA for the CDR3: TGTGCCAGCAGCCCACGCACCGGGGAGCTGTTTTTT.